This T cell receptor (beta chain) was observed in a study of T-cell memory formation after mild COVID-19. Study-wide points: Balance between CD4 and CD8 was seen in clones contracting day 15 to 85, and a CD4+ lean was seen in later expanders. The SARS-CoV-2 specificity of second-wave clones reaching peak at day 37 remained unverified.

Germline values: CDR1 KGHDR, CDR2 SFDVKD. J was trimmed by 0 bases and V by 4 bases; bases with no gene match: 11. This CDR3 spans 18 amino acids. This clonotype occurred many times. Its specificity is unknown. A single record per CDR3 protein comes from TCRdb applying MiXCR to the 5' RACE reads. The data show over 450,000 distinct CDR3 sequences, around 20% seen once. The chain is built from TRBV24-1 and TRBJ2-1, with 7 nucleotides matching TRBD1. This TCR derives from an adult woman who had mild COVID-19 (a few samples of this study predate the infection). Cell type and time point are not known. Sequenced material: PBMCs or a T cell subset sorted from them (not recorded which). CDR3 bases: TGTGCCACCAGTGACCCCCAGGGGGATGGGGGCTCCTACAATGAGCAGTTCTTC. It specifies CATSDPQGDGGSYNEQFF.